This entry lists 22 T cell receptor beta chains sequenced from one sample in a study of OX40 agonist ivuxolimab in advanced cancers. The receptor library was made with the immunoSEQ multiplex PCR assay. TCRdb retrieved this table from immuneACCESS and kept in-frame rearrangements only. Not all clones are present; in checked studies, unresolved V genes account for under half, and no reason is known for the remainder. Here the sample has 90,000 or so clones; 80% to 95% occur a single time. The ten top clones hold 1.1% of the sample. Specimen: CD4+ or CD8+ T cells sorted from blood, collected in a trial of the OX40 agonist ivuxolimab. These receptors were collected from an adult with an advanced solid tumor such as melanoma, head and neck, liver or kidney cancer.

This chain joins TRBV2 and TRBJ2-5; weak D call: TRBD2 (6 bases). This CDR3 contains 17 residues. V was pared by 4 bases and J by 1 base, with 19 bases between. Germline loops: CDR1 SNHLY, CDR2 FYNNEI. The chain's CDR3 is CASSGPLMPSAQETQYF. CDR3 bases: TGTGCCAGCAGTGGCCCCCTCATGCCTAGCGCCCAAGAGACCCAGTACTTC. Full variable domain (missing parts from reference TRBV2 and TRBJ2-5): EPEVTQTPSHQVTQMGQEVILRCVPISNHLYFYWYRQILGQKVEFLVSFYNNEISEKSEIFDDQFSVERPDGSNFTLKIRSTKLEDSAMYFCASSGPLMPSAQETQYFGPGTRLLVL.

V gene TRBV2 combines with J gene TRBJ2-3, with 8 bases matching TRBD2. The germline gives CDR1 SNHLY, CDR2 FYNNEI. This CDR3 has 16 amino acids. V gave up 4 bases and J gave up 2 bases; unmatched junction bases: 8. The CDR3 DNA follows: TGTGCCAGCAGTGGTCTACTAGCGGAGCTCACAGATACGCAGTATTTT. Translating gives CASSGLLAELTDTQYF.

The chain uses TRBV6-1 and TRBJ1-4; D is ambiguous. With 2 bases removed from V and 5 bases from J, the gap between germline ends came to 9 bases. Germline V gene data show CDR1 as MNHNS and CDR2 as SASEGT. CDR3 length: 14 residues. In DNA form, the CDR3 reads TGTGCCAGCAGTGAAAGAGGGTTAAATGAAAAACTGTTTTTT. The encoded protein is CASSERGLNEKLFF.

The V call is TRBV2, the J call TRBJ2-7, with D tentatively TRBD2 (5 bases). V was shortened by 7 bases and J by 5 bases, with 18 bases between the two germline ends. The CDR3 has 14 residues. The germline gives CDR1 SNHLY, CDR2 FYNNEI. CDR3 DNA sequence: TGTGCCAGCAAATTTGAGGGAAAGCCCCACGAGCAGTACTTC. Protein sequence: CASKFEGKPHEQYF.

This sequence joins TRBV29-1 and TRBJ2-1; 10 bases line up with TRBD2. V gave up 5 bases and J gave up 4 bases; unmatched junction bases: 8. This CDR3 spans 15 amino acids. Germline V gene data show CDR1 as SQVTM and CDR2 as ANQGSEA. CDR3 amino acids: CSVTGTSALYNEQFF. Written as DNA, the CDR3 is TGCAGCGTTACCGGGACTAGCGCCCTATACAATGAGCAGTTCTTC.

This chain connects TRBV7-3 to TRBJ2-3, with TRBD1 matching 8 bases. The ends lost 5 bases at V and 0 bases at J; junction bases unmatched: 4. Germline CDR1 is SGHTA and CDR2 is FQGTGA. The CDR3 has 15 amino acids. DNA of the CDR3: TGTGCCAGCAGCCTACGGACAGGGAGCACAGATACGCAGTATTTT. Translated: CASSLRTGSTDTQYF.

The chain carries TRBV19 and TRBJ2-5; TRBD1 might be the D (6 bases). The ends were cut back, 9 bases at V and 5 bases at J, with 10 bases in the middle. Germline V gives CDR1 LNHDA, CDR2 SQIVND (reference sequence). The CDR3 covers 11 residues. The DNA of the CDR3 is TGTGCCAGCAGGGGTGGGGAGACCCAGTACTTC. Translation: CASRGGETQYF.

The chain is built from TRBV4-2 and TRBJ1-1, with TRBD1 matching 7 bases. V lost 1 base, J lost 11 bases, and 7 bases stayed unmatched. This CDR3 has 13 amino acids. Germline V CDR1 and CDR2: LGHNA, YNFKEQ. In DNA, the CDR3 is TGTGCCAGCAGCCAAGTGTTACAGGGGAGGGCTTTCTTT. It encodes CASSQVLQGRAFF.

The CDR3: CASSGSSQGAYGYTF. Here the CDR3 DNA reads TGTGCCAGCAGCGGGTCCTCTCAGGGGGCGTATGGCTACACCTTC. This chain links TRBV9 with TRBJ1-2, with 8 bases matching TRBD1. CDR1 and CDR2 (germline): SGDLS, YYNGEE. This CDR3 region has 15 residues. V trimming: 3 bases; J trimming: 5 bases; junction bases outside the gene matches: 9.

This chain connects TRBV18 to TRBJ1-2, with a weak D call TRBD1 (5 bases). Between the trimmed V and J ends, which lost 2 bases and 8 bases, there was a span of 15 bases. The germline gives CDR1 KGHSH, CDR2 LQKENI. The CDR3 covers 14 residues. CDR3 protein: CASSPSEGARGYTF. The CDR3 coding sequence is TGTGCCAGCTCACCATCGGAAGGGGCGAGGGGCTACACCTTC.

Only a few counts were recorded for this clone. The chain links TRBV27 to TRBJ1-3; D is possibly TRBD1 (5 bases). The CDR3 sequence is 15 residues long. The V end was cut by 6 bases, the J end by 5 bases, with 17 bases between. Per germline, CDR1 MNHEY and CDR2 SMNVEV (reference sequence). This chain's CDR3 is CASSLTAGGRNTIYF. Here the CDR3 DNA reads TGTGCCAGCAGCCTCACAGCGGGGGGACGAAACACCATATATTTT.

The chain combines TRBV10-3 with TRBJ2-7; D possibly corresponds to TRBD2 (5 bases). This CDR3 comprises 13 residues. Germline V gives CDR1 ENHRY, CDR2 SYGVKD. Trimming took 3 bases from V and 6 from J, leaving 12 bases between them. For the CDR3, the DNA is TGTGCCATCAGTGAACGGCTAGCAGCCGAGCAGTACTTC. This gives the protein CAISERLAAEQYF.

The chain's CDR3 is CASSTWTGATNTEAFF. The CDR3 DNA is TGTGCCAGCAGCACTTGGACAGGGGCAACGAACACTGAAGCTTTCTTT. The V gene is TRBV5-4, the J gene TRBJ1-1, with 9 nucleotides matching TRBD1. The CDR3 is 16 amino acids. In germline, CDR1 is SGHNT, CDR2 YYREEE (reference sequence). J was trimmed by 1 base and V by 4 bases; bases with no gene match: 8.

The chain carries TRBV18 and TRBJ2-2; D not resolved. Germline V gene lookup returns CDR1 KGHSH and CDR2 LQKENI. V lost 6 bases and J lost 3, with 8 bases in between. CDR3 length: 13 amino acids. CDR3 in amino acids: CASSASDTGELFF. The DNA of the CDR3 is TGTGCCAGCTCTGCGAGCGACACCGGGGAGCTGTTTTTT.

Only a few counts were recorded for this clone. V and J are TRBV10-3 and TRBJ2-3; D is perhaps TRBD1 (5 bases). The CDR3 loop spans 12 amino acids. The germline CDR1 and CDR2 sequences are ENHRY and SYGVKD. V was pared by 8 bases and J by 5 bases, with 11 bases between. The CDR3 DNA reads TGTGCCATCGCTGCACAGGTAGATACGCAGTATTTT. Translation: CAIAAQVDTQYF.

The chain recombines TRBV5-1 with TRBJ2-1, with 8 bases aligning to TRBD2. The V and J ends lost 5 bases and 4 bases, in that order; junction bases with no gene match: 8. There are 15 residues in the CDR3. The germline CDR1 and CDR2 sequences are SGHRS and YFSETQ. The CDR3 loop reads CASRITAGAYNEQFF. The CDR3 coding sequence is TGCGCCAGCAGAATCACAGCGGGAGCTTACAATGAGCAGTTCTTC. Supplemented by reference TRBV5-1 and TRBJ2-1, the full variable domain reads KAGVTQTPRYLIKTRGQQVTLSCSPISGHRSVSWYQQTPGQGLQFLFEYFSETQRNKGNFPGRFSGRQFSNSRSEMNVSTLELGDSALYLCASRITAGAYNEQFFGPGTRLTVL.

The chain joins TRBV28 to TRBJ2-3; TRBD1 aligns across 10 bases. The junction had 17 bases not matched to a gene; V was cut back by 4 bases and J by 1 base. CDR3 length: 20 residues. Germline V gene data show CDR1 as MDHEN and CDR2 as SYDVKM. The CDR3 loop is CASSSGQGVWWKRRTDTQYF. For the CDR3, the DNA is TGTGCCAGCAGTTCCGGACAGGGGGTGTGGTGGAAAAGGCGCACAGATACGCAGTATTTT.

The chain recombines TRBV7-3 with TRBJ2-1, with D possibly matching TRBD1 (6 bases). The CDR3 runs to 18 residues. Per the germline V gene, CDR1 is SGHTA and CDR2 is FQGTGA. Trimming cost V 2 bases and J 0 bases, with 17 bases left between them. DNA of the CDR3: TGTGCCAGCAGCTTACAACCCAACAGGGATAGCTCCTACAATGAGCAGTTCTTC. This translates into CASSLQPNRDSSYNEQFF.

This chain links TRBV9 with TRBJ2-2; 7 positions agree with TRBD1. The germline gives CDR1 SGDLS, CDR2 YYNGEE. Trimming at V came to 6 bases and at J to 1 base, leaving 3 bases not matched to a gene. The CDR3 loop spans 14 amino acids. Written as DNA, the CDR3 is TGTGCCAGCACGCGACAGGGGAACACCGGGGAGCTGTTTTTT. Translated, it gives CASTRQGNTGELFF.

This clone was recorded once. The V call is TRBV6-5, the J call TRBJ2-2; D unclear. The germline V and J ends were trimmed by 0 bases and 1 base, with 6 bases remaining between them. Germline V gene lookup returns CDR1 MNHEY and CDR2 SVGAGI. CDR3 length: 15 amino acids. CDR3 DNA sequence: TGTGCCAGCAGTTACTCGATTAAGAACACCGGGGAGCTGTTTTTT. Residues: CASSYSIKNTGELFF.

The chain uses TRBV18 and TRBJ2-7, with D possibly called TRBD1 or TRBD2 (5 bases each). The ends were cut back, 6 bases at V and 2 bases at J, with 14 bases in the middle. Germline V gives CDR1 KGHSH, CDR2 LQKENI. This CDR3 has 14 residues. The CDR3: CASSQQGRTYEQYF. DNA for the CDR3: TGTGCCAGCTCGCAGCAGGGACGCACCTACGAGCAGTACTTC.

Only one count was recorded for this clone. CDR3 in DNA: TGTGCCAGTAGTAATGGGGCGAATCAGCCCCAGCATTTT. Its translation is CASSNGANQPQHF. This rearrangement joins TRBV19 to TRBJ1-5; a weak D match, TRBD1 (5 bases). The CDR3 has 13 residues. Germline V CDR1 and CDR2: LNHDA, SQIVND (reference sequence). The germline V and J ends were trimmed by 4 bases and 4 bases, with 8 bases remaining between them.